One and the same sample provided the 8 T cell receptor beta chains below, sequenced in a study of regulatory T cells in long-lasting Graves disease. The time point: persistent/refractory GD, antithyroid drugs over 5 years with positive TRAb. After RNA was extracted from PBMCs, the TCR library was made from it. Building the TCR beta libraries relied on iRepertoire HTBI primers, and CDR3 regions underwent Arm-PCR. TCRdb re-called the multiplex PCR reads with MiXCR, one entry per CDR3 protein. The table lists approximately 440,000 distinct CDR3 sequences, 20% to 25% of them singletons. The sample here was peripheral blood mononuclear cells (PBMCs), taken when the disease was refractory, from a patient treated with antithyroid drugs. The receptors here all came from a female donor with Graves disease.

The sample holds many counts of this clonotype. This rearrangement joins TRBV11-2 to TRBJ1-1; the D is unclear. V shed 5 bases and J shed 4 bases, with 20 bases lying between them. The CDR3 loop spans 16 amino acids. Germline lookup yields CDR1 SGHAT and CDR2 FQNNGV. The DNA for the CDR3 is TGTGCCAGCAGCCCCTTCGTCGCCCCCGGCGCCACTGAAGCTTTCTTT. It translates to CASSPFVAPGATEAFF.

J is TRBJ1-2 and V is TRBV28; 12 bases are a match to TRBD1. Germline CDR1 reads MDHEN; CDR2 reads SYDVKM. With 5 bases clipped from V and 4 bases from J, the junction kept 8 bases outside the gene matches. This CDR3 has 16 residues. DNA for the CDR3: TGTGCCAGCAGTGATCCCGGGACAGGGGGCGGCTATGGCTACACCTTC. Translated, it gives CASSDPGTGGGYGYTF.

This clonotype was picked up a small number of times. In DNA, the CDR3 is TGTGCCACCAGCAGCCAAAAGCGGTGGGGACTAGCAGGCCACGAGCAGTACTTC. Its protein product is CATSSQKRWGLAGHEQYF. The chain employs TRBV15 and TRBJ2-7, with 9 bases lining up with TRBD2. V trimming: 3 bases; J trimming: 5 bases; junction bases outside the gene matches: 17. Germline CDR1 is LNHNV and CDR2 is YYDKDF (reference sequence). This CDR3 region has 18 residues.

This clonotype was seen many times. V and J are TRBV4-1 and TRBJ1-1; no reliable D call. Trimming shortened V by 1 base and J by 0 bases, and 9 bases separated the two germline ends. This CDR3 contains 15 residues. Germline V gives CDR1 MGHRA, CDR2 YSYEKL. The CDR3 DNA is TGCGCCAGCAGCCAAGCGCATGCGATGAACACTGAAGCTTTCTTT. It specifies CASSQAHAMNTEAFF.

This clonotype has ten or more counts. This chain joins TRBV29-1 and TRBJ1-2; the D is unclear. Germline V gene data show CDR1 as SQVTM and CDR2 as ANQGSEA. The length of the CDR3 is 12 residues. V lost 4 bases and J lost 2, with 8 bases in between. The chain's CDR3 is CSVGTGNYGYTF. CDR3 sequence (DNA): TGCAGCGTTGGGACCGGAAACTATGGCTACACCTTC.

CDR3 nucleotides: TGTGCCAGCAATCCGGGGATCTCCAGTGCGGGGCAGTACTTC. This translates into CASNPGISSAGQYF. V is TRBV6-2 or TRBV6-3 and J is TRBJ2-7; D is perhaps TRBD2 (5 bases). The V gene's germline CDR1 is MNHEY and CDR2 SVGEGT. Trimming pared 7 bases from V and 9 bases from J, leaving 22 bases between. The CDR3 extends over 14 amino acids.

This rearrangement joins TRBV29-1 to TRBJ2-7; 8 bases agree with TRBD2. V dropped 3 bases and J dropped 5; count of bases not matched to a gene: 9. Germline CDR1 and CDR2: SQVTM and ANQGSEA. The CDR3 has 14 amino acids. CDR3 protein: CSVEAGGALHEQYF. The CDR3 region has the DNA TGCAGCGTTGAGGCGGGGGGAGCTCTTCACGAGCAGTACTTC.

The gene calls are TRBV6-1 and TRBJ1-2; D remains unclear. The CDR3 loop spans 12 amino acids. Trimming took 4 bases from V and 10 from J, leaving 13 bases between them. Germline CDR1 and CDR2: MNHNS and SASEGT. CDR3 DNA: TGTGCCAGCAGTGCCATTGGGAGTGACTACACCTTC. Its translation: CASSAIGSDYTF.